The clone carrying this T cell receptor beta chain showed up just a few times. Antigen unknown. The sample belongs to a study of CD8 T cells in ankylosing spondylitis. Whole-study findings and limits: The study looked at matched synovial fluid samples from ankylosing spondylitis patients. Disease-linked clones were reported to be significantly enriched there. A subset of motif variants has previously been described in the synovial fluid and blood of reactive arthritis. A motif of eight highly homologous TCR beta variants was seen as apparently characteristic of ankylosing spondylitis blood.

TCRdb independently ran MiXCR on the 5' RACE reads; one entry per CDR3 protein. The sample contains about 540,000 distinct CDR3 sequences, roughly 13% of which appear only once. The TCR originated in a male donor with ankylosing spondylitis. The sequenced sample was blood, either unsorted or a sorted T cell fraction (not recorded which).

DNA of the CDR3: TGCGCCAGCAGCTTAACGGGACAGGGCAACACCGGGGAGCTGTTTTTT. Amino acids: CASSLTGQGNTGELFF. This chain links TRBV5-1 with TRBJ2-2, with TRBD1 matching over 9 bases. V shed 2 bases, J shed 2 bases, and the junction held 4 bases outside the gene matches. Germline V gives CDR1 SGHRS, CDR2 YFSETQ. This CDR3 has 16 amino acids.